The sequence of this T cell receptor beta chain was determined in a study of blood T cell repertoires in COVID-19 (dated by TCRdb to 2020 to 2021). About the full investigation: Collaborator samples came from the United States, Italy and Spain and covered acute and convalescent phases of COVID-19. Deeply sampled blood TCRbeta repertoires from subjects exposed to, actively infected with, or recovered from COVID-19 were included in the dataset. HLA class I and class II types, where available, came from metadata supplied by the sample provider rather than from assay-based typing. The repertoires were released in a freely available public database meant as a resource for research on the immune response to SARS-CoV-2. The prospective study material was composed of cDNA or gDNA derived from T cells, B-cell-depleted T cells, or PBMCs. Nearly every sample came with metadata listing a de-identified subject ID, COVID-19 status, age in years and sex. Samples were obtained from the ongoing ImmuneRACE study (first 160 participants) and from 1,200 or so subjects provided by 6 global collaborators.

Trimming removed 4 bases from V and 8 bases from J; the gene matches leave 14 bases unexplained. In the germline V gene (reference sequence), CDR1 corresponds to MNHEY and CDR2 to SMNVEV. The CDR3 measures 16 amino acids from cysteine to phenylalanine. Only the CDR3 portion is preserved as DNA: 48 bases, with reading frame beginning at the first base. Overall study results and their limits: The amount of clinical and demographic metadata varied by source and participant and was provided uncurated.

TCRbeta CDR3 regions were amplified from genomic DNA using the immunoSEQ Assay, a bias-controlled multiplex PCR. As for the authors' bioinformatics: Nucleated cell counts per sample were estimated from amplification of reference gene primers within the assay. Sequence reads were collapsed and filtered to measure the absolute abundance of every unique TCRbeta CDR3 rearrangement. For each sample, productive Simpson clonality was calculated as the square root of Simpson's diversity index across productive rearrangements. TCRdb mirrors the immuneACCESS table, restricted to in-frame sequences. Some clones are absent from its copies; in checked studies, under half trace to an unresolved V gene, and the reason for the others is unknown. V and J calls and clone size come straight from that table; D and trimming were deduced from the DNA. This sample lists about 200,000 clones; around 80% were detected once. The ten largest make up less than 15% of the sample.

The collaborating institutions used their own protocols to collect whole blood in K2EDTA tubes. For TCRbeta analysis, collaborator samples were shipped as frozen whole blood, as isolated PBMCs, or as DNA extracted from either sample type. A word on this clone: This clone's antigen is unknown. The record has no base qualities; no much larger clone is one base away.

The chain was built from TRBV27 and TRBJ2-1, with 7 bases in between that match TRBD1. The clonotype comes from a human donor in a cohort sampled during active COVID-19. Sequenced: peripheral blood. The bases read TGTGCCAGCAGTTGGGACAGCCGGGACGTAGTCTATGAGCAGTTCTTC. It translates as CASSWDSRDVVYEQFF.